The 32 T cell receptor beta chains below were found in one sample sequenced in a study of beta chain features in type 1 diabetes. Sequencing targeted expressed TCRB transcripts, as all isolated RNA had been reverse transcribed. Only in-frame clones appear in the TCRdb table, and some are missing; sequencing was by immunoSEQ multiplex PCR. The sample records about 250,000 clones, approximately 14% being singletons. The specimen was naive CD4+ T cells from blood. These receptors all stem from a woman aged 40 to 50 in good health.

This clone turned up a few times. The genes are TRBV7-9 and TRBJ1-1; the D gene is possibly TRBD1 (6 bases). In germline, CDR1 is SEHNR, CDR2 FQNEAQ (reference sequence). Deletions cut 1 base from V and 10 bases from J, with 16 bases between. This CDR3 region has 14 residues. The CDR3 DNA reads as TGTGCCAGCAGCTTAGGTCTGGGGGCAGGATCAGCTTTCTTT. This translates into CASSLGLGAGSAFF.

J is TRBJ1-2 and V is TRBV10-1, with no clear D. V lost 5 bases and J 5 bases, leaving 12 bases between the germline ends. There are 13 residues in the CDR3. Germline CDR1 is WNHNN and CDR2 is SYGVQD (reference sequence). CDR3 loop: CASSPTAGYGYTF. In DNA, the CDR3 is TGCGCCAGCAGTCCTACCGCAGGTTATGGCTACACCTTC.

The table lists this clone with a few counts. The rearrangement uses TRBV4-2 and TRBJ1-4, with TRBD1 identical over 7 bases. There are 15 residues in the CDR3. Germline V gene data show CDR1 as LGHNA and CDR2 as YNFKEQ. Losses at the gene ends were 0 bases for V and 6 bases for J; bases not matched to a gene: 4. The CDR3 DNA reads TGTGCCAGCAGCCAAGACGGGACAGTAGATGAAAAACTGTTTTTT. Its protein is CASSQDGTVDEKLFF.

The sample holds a few counts of this clone. J is TRBJ2-3 and V is TRBV5-1; TRBD2 agrees at 13 bases. There are 17 residues in the CDR3. CDR1 is SGHRS, CDR2 YFSETQ, per germline. The V and J ends lost 0 bases and 0 bases, in that order; junction bases with no gene match: 1. CDR3 DNA sequence: TGCGCCAGCAGCTTGGGGGGACTAGCGGGGAGCACAGATACGCAGTATTTT. This gives the protein CASSLGGLAGSTDTQYF.

Of note for this clone: Germline is not matched at one junction end, which may reflect a read error. The V call is TRBV7-7, the J call TRBJ2-5; 7 bases align to TRBD1. The CDR3 has 15 residues. Per the germline V gene, CDR1 is SSHAT and CDR2 is FNYEAQ (reference sequence). CDR3 loop: CASSAITGAQETQYF. DNA for the CDR3: TGTGCTAGCAGCGCTATTACAGGGGCCCAAGAGACCCAGTACTTC.

This chain joins TRBV7-2 and TRBJ1-3; D is possibly TRBD1 (5 bases). Trimming shortened V by 3 bases and J by 6 bases, and 9 bases separated the two germline ends. CDR1 is SGHTA and CDR2 is FQGNSA in the germline V gene. The CDR3 is 13 amino acids. The CDR3 DNA follows: TGTGCCAGCAGCTTGCAGGGAAAAAACACCATATATTTT. Its protein is CASSLQGKNTIYF.

This clone was detected a few times. V is TRBV14 and J is TRBJ2-2; D call uncertain. V lost 1 base, J lost 0 bases, and 3 bases lay in between. CDR1 SGHDN and CDR2 FVKESK come from the germline V gene. This CDR3 region has 14 residues. The CDR3 DNA is TGTGCCAGCAGCCAAGTAGCGAACACCGGGGAGCTGTTTTTT. Amino acids: CASSQVANTGELFF.

This chain links TRBV5-1 with TRBJ2-1; the match to TRBD2 covers 9 bases. CDR1 and CDR2 (germline): SGHRS, YFSETQ. Trimming cost V 4 bases and J 12 bases; bases outside gene matches: 11. The CDR3 has 14 amino acids. CDR3 sequence (DNA): TGCGCCAGCAGCACCCTGGCTAGCGGGGAGGGGCAGTTCTTC. Amino acids: CASSTLASGEGQFF.

The CDR3 DNA is TGCGCCAGCAGCTTGGAAACTAGCGGGCGGACTCGTATGGCAGATACGCAGTATTTT. Translation gives CASSLETSGRTRMADTQYF. The V and J genes are TRBV5-1 and TRBJ2-3; TRBD2 aligns across 9 bases. The CDR3 loop spans 19 amino acids. The V and J ends lost 0 bases and 4 bases, in that order; junction bases with no gene match: 15. Germline-derived CDR1 and CDR2 are SGHRS and YFSETQ. The full variable domain, its missing parts supplied by reference TRBV5-1 and TRBJ2-3, is KAGVTQTPRYLIKTRGQQVTLSCSPISGHRSVSWYQQTPGQGLQFLFEYFSETQRNKGNFPGRFSGRQFSNSRSEMNVSTLELGDSALYLCASSLETSGRTRMADTQYFGPGTRLTVL.

Many counts were recorded for this clone. CDR3 coding DNA: TGTGCCAGCAGCCAAGATTGGCGGGATGAGCAGTTCTTC. This gives the protein CASSQDWRDEQFF. The rearrangement uses TRBV14 and TRBJ2-1; maybe TRBD2 (5 bases). The germline gives CDR1 SGHDN, CDR2 FVKESK. The CDR3 is made up of 13 amino acids. V lost 0 bases, J lost 8 bases, and 8 bases lay in between.

The V call is TRBV5-4, the J call TRBJ2-5; 9 bases agree with TRBD2. CDR3 size: 14 residues. V shed 4 bases, J shed 3 bases, and the junction held 4 bases outside the gene matches. Germline V CDR1 and CDR2: SGHNT, YYREEE (reference sequence). CDR3 residues: CASSGGLAKETQYF. CDR3 DNA: TGTGCCAGCAGCGGGGGACTAGCTAAAGAGACCCAGTACTTC.

The chain joins TRBV5-1 to TRBJ2-5, with unresolved D. CDR3 length: 13 amino acids. V lost 0 bases and J 7 bases, leaving 10 bases between the germline ends. Germline V gives CDR1 SGHRS, CDR2 YFSETQ. The CDR3 is CASSLGERGTQYF. CDR3 bases: TGCGCCAGCAGCTTGGGAGAAAGAGGGACCCAGTACTTC.

This chain links TRBV6-6 with TRBJ2-2; 7 bases agree with TRBD1. V lost 4 bases to trimming and J lost 6 bases; unmatched junction nucleotides: 2. The CDR3 has 13 amino acids. The germline CDR1 and CDR2 sequences are MNHNY and SVGAGI (reference sequence). For the CDR3, the DNA is TGTGCCAGCAGTTCCCAGGGGGCCGGGGAGCTGTTTTTT. Its protein product is CASSSQGAGELFF.

The V call is TRBV5-4, the J call TRBJ1-2, with TRBD1 as a possible D gene (6 bases). The CDR3 extends over 14 amino acids. In germline, CDR1 is SGHNT, CDR2 YYREEE (reference sequence). The germline V and J ends were trimmed by 2 bases and 5 bases, with 13 bases remaining between them. This CDR3 reads CASSLPTGRYGYTF. CDR3 bases: TGTGCCAGCAGCTTACCGACAGGAAGATATGGCTACACCTTC.

The chain combines TRBV5-1 with TRBJ2-7; D is uncertain. The CDR3 runs to 13 residues. Trimming took 2 bases from V and 1 from J, leaving 7 bases between them. Germline values: CDR1 SGHRS, CDR2 YFSETQ. The DNA for the CDR3 is TGCGCCAGCAGCTTCACAGTTTCCTACGAGCAGTACTTC. Protein sequence: CASSFTVSYEQYF. Looking up the rest from reference TRBV5-1 and TRBJ2-7 gives the full variable domain: KAGVTQTPRYLIKTRGQQVTLSCSPISGHRSVSWYQQTPGQGLQFLFEYFSETQRNKGNFPGRFSGRQFSNSRSEMNVSTLELGDSALYLCASSFTVSYEQYFGPGTRLTVT.

This clone has ten or more counts. The V gene is TRBV23-1, the J gene TRBJ1-6, with 8 bases aligning to TRBD1. TRBV23-1 counts as an open reading frame of uncertain function. Trimming took 4 bases from V and 6 from J; bases not matched to a gene: 2. The CDR3 spans 14 residues. The CDR3 here is CASSLTGGNSPLHF. CDR3 nucleotide sequence: TGCGCCAGCAGTCTTACAGGGGGTAATTCACCCCTCCACTTT.

This clone was found a few times. This chain connects TRBV5-1 to TRBJ2-5; possibly TRBD1 for D (6 bases). Germline loops: CDR1 SGHRS, CDR2 YFSETQ. V was cut by 4 bases and J by 3 bases, with 13 bases left in between. The CDR3 runs to 14 residues. The CDR3 protein is CASSTSDSKETQYF. The CDR3 nucleotides are TGCGCCAGCAGCACCTCGGACAGTAAAGAGACCCAGTACTTC.

The rearrangement joins TRBV2 to TRBJ2-1; D is perhaps TRBD2 (5 bases). The germline gives CDR1 SNHLY, CDR2 FYNNEI. The V and J ends lost 5 bases and 6 bases respectively, with 11 bases between them. The CDR3 runs to 13 residues. DNA of the CDR3: TGTGCCAGCAGTCCAACTAGGATCAATGAGCAGTTCTTC. Translation: CASSPTRINEQFF.

On this clone: This specimen includes other DNA sequences encoding the same CDR3. The chain recombines TRBV18 with TRBJ1-1; D is possibly TRBD1 (5 bases). The CDR3 totals 13 residues. Germline assignment: CDR1 KGHSH and CDR2 LQKENI. V was clipped by 3 bases and J by 4 bases, with 9 bases between them. CDR3 loop: CASSPTGGTEAFF. The CDR3 coding sequence is TGTGCCAGCTCACCCACGGGGGGCACTGAAGCTTTCTTT.

The chain combines TRBV5-1 with TRBJ2-7, with D possibly matching TRBD2 (5 bases). With 4 bases removed from V and 0 bases from J, the gap between germline ends came to 14 bases. Germline loops: CDR1 SGHRS, CDR2 YFSETQ. The CDR3 extends over 15 amino acids. The CDR3: CASSQEVGRSYEQYF. In DNA form, the CDR3 reads TGCGCCAGCAGCCAGGAGGTCGGGCGCTCCTACGAGCAGTACTTC.

V and J are TRBV5-4 and TRBJ2-1; TRBD2 aligns across 11 bases. The CDR3 has 15 amino acids. V shed 4 bases, J shed 2 bases, and the junction held 2 bases outside the gene matches. Germline assignment: CDR1 SGHNT and CDR2 YYREEE (reference sequence). The CDR3 region has the DNA TGTGCCAGCAGCCATAGCGGGGGGGCCTACAATGAGCAGTTCTTC. Translating it yields CASSHSGGAYNEQFF.

The genes are TRBV19 and TRBJ1-2; maybe TRBD1 (6 bases). The germline gives CDR1 LNHDA, CDR2 SQIVND (reference sequence). The V and J ends lost 9 bases and 4 bases respectively, with 15 bases between them. This CDR3 is 13 amino acids long. CDR3 bases: TGTGCCAGCAAAGAGACAGGAGGCTATGGCTACACCTTC. Translating gives CASKETGGYGYTF.

This clone was counted a few times. At the DNA level, this CDR3 is encoded by other sequences in the same sample as well. The V gene is TRBV7-9, the J gene TRBJ1-5; 9 bases are shared with TRBD1. Germline CDR1 SEHNR, CDR2 FQNEAQ (reference sequence). Unmatched junction bases numbered 2, after V lost 1 base and J lost 4 bases. This CDR3 is 15 amino acids long. The CDR3 protein is CASSLGDRVNQPQHF. CDR3 DNA sequence: TGTGCCAGCAGCTTAGGGGACAGGGTAAATCAGCCCCAGCATTTT. The full variable domain, with the rest looked up from reference TRBV7-9 and TRBJ1-5, is DTGVSQNPRHKITKRGQNVTFRCDPISEHNRLYWYRQTLGQGPEFLTYFQNEAQLEKSRLLSDRFSAERPKGSFSTLEIQRTEQGDSAMYLCASSLGDRVNQPQHFGDGTRLSIL.

This clone was recorded a few times. In DNA form, the CDR3 reads TGTGCCAGCAGTCCCAGACAGGATAGACAAGAGACCCAGTACTTC. Translation gives CASSPRQDRQETQYF. The J gene is TRBJ2-5, the V gene TRBV6-5; D perhaps matches TRBD1 (6 bases). Trimming cost V 5 bases and J 2 bases, with 15 bases left between them. CDR3 size: 15 residues. CDR1 and CDR2 (germline): MNHEY, SVGAGI.

This clone was seen a few times. The rearrangement joins TRBV10-3 to TRBJ1-5; D unresolved. Germline loops: CDR1 ENHRY, CDR2 SYGVKD. The CDR3 contains 12 residues. With 3 bases removed from V and 6 bases from J, the gap between germline ends came to 6 bases. The CDR3 DNA sequence: TGTGCCATCAGTGATATCGGTCAGCCCCAGCATTTT. Encoded protein: CAISDIGQPQHF.

The V gene is TRBV19, the J gene TRBJ2-3; D is ambiguous. Germline V gives CDR1 LNHDA, CDR2 SQIVND (reference sequence). This CDR3 spans 13 amino acids. With 1 base removed from V and 6 bases from J, the gap between germline ends came to 8 bases. The DNA of the CDR3 is TGTGCCAGTAGTATAGGAACACCGGATACGCAGTATTTT. This sequence encodes CASSIGTPDTQYF.

V and J are TRBV6-1 and TRBJ2-1, with TRBD2 matching 12 bases. Germline CDR1 MNHNS, CDR2 SASEGT. CDR3 length equals 15 residues. V shed 7 bases, J shed 1 base, and the junction held 2 bases outside the gene matches. CDR3 region: CASKGLAGSYNEQFF. The CDR3 DNA sequence: TGTGCCAGCAAGGGACTAGCGGGTTCCTACAATGAGCAGTTCTTC.

In this sample, this clone turned up a few times. The rearrangement links TRBV7-2 to TRBJ2-3; D gene unclear. The V gene's germline CDR1 is SGHTA and CDR2 FQGNSA. The CDR3 has 14 residues. The germline V and J ends were trimmed by 5 bases and 4 bases, with 13 bases remaining between them. CDR3 nucleotides: TGTGCCAGCAGCCCGTCTGAGAGCCCAGATACGCAGTATTTT. Its translation is CASSPSESPDTQYF.

The chain combines TRBV9 with TRBJ2-3, with 13 bases lining up with TRBD2. Germline V gene lookup returns CDR1 SGDLS and CDR2 YYNGEE. The CDR3 contains 20 residues. With V trimmed by 7 bases and J by 0 bases, 17 bases remained unmatched. The CDR3 sequence: CASGSSGRLAGGRSTDTQYF. CDR3 coding DNA: TGTGCCAGCGGCAGTTCGGGTAGACTAGCGGGGGGACGTAGCACAGATACGCAGTATTTT. The whole variable domain, remainder taken from reference TRBV9 and TRBJ2-3, is DSGVTQTPKHLITATGQRVTLRCSPRSGDLSVYWYQQSLDQGLQFLIQYYNGEERAKGNILERFSAQQFPDLHSELNLSSLELGDSALYFCASGSSGRLAGGRSTDTQYFGPGTRLTVL.

There are a few counts of this clone. J is TRBJ1-2 and V is TRBV6-5, with 7 bases identical to TRBD1. V was clipped by 7 bases and J by 7 bases; unmatched bases: 9. From germline, CDR1 is MNHEY and CDR2 SVGAGI. The CDR3 has 13 amino acids. DNA for the CDR3: TGTGCCAGCAACCCGGACAGGCGGGGTGGCTACACCTTC. Translating it yields CASNPDRRGGYTF.

V is TRBV11-2 and J is TRBJ2-3, with D maybe TRBD2 (5 bases). This CDR3 is built from 16 residues. Trimming removed 1 base from V and 3 bases from J, with 14 bases in between. In germline, CDR1 is SGHAT, CDR2 FQNNGV. The CDR3: CASSLGADLGTDTQYF. DNA for the CDR3: TGTGCCAGCAGCTTAGGTGCGGACTTAGGGACAGATACGCAGTATTTT.

This clone has just a few counts. The chain recombines TRBV2 with TRBJ1-2, with 7 bases matching TRBD1. CDR1 and CDR2 (germline): SNHLY, FYNNEI. This CDR3 contains 14 residues. Trimming at V came to 7 bases and at J to 0 bases, leaving 5 bases not matched to a gene. The CDR3, as DNA: TGTGCCAGCACGAGGGACAGCTCTAACTATGGCTACACCTTC. Translated, it gives CASTRDSSNYGYTF.